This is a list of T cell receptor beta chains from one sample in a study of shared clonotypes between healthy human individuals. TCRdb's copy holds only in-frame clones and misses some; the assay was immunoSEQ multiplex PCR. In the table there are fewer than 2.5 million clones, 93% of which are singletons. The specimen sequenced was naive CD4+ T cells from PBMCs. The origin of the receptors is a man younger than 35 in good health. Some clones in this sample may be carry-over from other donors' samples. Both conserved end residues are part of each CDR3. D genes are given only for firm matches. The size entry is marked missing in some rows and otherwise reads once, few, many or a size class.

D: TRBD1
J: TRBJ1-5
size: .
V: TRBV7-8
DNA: TGTGCCAGCAGCCGAGAACAGGGGACCCGACAGCCCCAGCATTTT
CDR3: CASSREQGTRQPQHF

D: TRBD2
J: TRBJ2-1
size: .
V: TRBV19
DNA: TGTGCCAGTAGTAGCGGGAGAGGGAATGAGCAGTTCTTC
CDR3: CASSSGRGNEQFF

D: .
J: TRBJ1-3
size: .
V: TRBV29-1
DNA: TGCAGCGTTGAAACCCCGGGGAACACCATATATTTT
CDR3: CSVETPGNTIYF

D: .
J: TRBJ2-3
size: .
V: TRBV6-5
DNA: TGTGCCAGCAGTACACCGGGCGATGGGGGTACGCAGTATTTT
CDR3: CASSTPGDGGTQYF

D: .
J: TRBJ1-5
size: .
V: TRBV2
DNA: TGTGCCAGCCAGGGCTGGGTAAATCAGCCCCAGCATTTT
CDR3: CASQGWVNQPQHF

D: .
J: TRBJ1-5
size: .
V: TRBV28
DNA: TGTGCCAGCAGTTTAGTCCCAGCAACCCAGCATTTT
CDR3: CASSLVPATQHF

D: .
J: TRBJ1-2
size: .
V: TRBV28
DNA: TGTGCCAGCAGTTTATGGGGTGATGGCTACACCTTC
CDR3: CASSLWGDGYTF

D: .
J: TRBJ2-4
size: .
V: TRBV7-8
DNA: TGTGCCAGCAGCCAGGGGGGAGGGGGCATTCAGTACTTC
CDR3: CASSQGGGGIQYF

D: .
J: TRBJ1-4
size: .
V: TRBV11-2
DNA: TGTGCCAGCAGGCGACTGGGGGCTAATGAAAAACTGTTTTTT
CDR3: CASRRLGANEKLFF

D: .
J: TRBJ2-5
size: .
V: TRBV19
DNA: TGTGCCAGTAGTTTAACCCCCACCTTGGAGACCCAGTACTTC
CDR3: CASSLTPTLETQYF

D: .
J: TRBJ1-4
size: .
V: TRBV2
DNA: TGTGCCAGCAGTGAGAGTGGGATAGGTGAAAAACTGTTTTTT
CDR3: CASSESGIGEKLFF

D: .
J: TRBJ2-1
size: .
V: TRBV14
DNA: TGTGCCAGCACCCTTGGGACTTACTACAATGAGCAGTTCTTC
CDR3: CASTLGTYYNEQFF

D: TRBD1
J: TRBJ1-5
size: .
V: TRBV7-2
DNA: TGTGCCAGCAGCCGGGACAGGAATCAGCCCCAGCATTTT
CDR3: CASSRDRNQPQHF

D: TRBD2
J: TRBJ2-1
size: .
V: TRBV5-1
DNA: TGCGCCAGCAGCTGGATGACTAGCGGCTACAATGAGCAGTTCTTC
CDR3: CASSWMTSGYNEQFF

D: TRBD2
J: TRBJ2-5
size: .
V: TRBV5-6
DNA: TGTGCCAGCAGCTTGGAGGGTCTAGCGGGAGGGGTACAAGAGACCCAGTACTTC
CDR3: CASSLEGLAGGVQETQYF

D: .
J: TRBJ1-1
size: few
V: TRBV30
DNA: TGTGCCTGGAGTCTGAGGCACACTGAAGCTTTCTTT
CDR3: CAWSLRHTEAFF

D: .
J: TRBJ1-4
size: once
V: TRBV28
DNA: TGTGCCAGCAACGAGCGGGGGGCCGCCACTAATGAAAAACTGTTTTTT
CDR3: CASNERGAATNEKLFF

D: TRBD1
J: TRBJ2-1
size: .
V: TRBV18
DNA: TGTGCCAGCTCACCATTGGACAGGGGGGTATATAATGAGCAGTTCTTC
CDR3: CASSPLDRGVYNEQFF

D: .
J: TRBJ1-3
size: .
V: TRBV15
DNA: TGTGCCACCAGCAAAGGGGCCTCCCGGTCCGGAAACACCATATATTTT
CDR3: CATSKGASRSGNTIYF

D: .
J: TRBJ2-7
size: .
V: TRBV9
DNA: TGTGCCAGCGGAACAACGAGCTCCTACGAGCAGTACTTC
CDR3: CASGTTSSYEQYF

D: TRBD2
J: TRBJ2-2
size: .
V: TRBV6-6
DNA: TGTGCCAGCAGTCTTACCGGGACTAGATTGACCGGGGAGCTGTTTTTT
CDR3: CASSLTGTRLTGELFF

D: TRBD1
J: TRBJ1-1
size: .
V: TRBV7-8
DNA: TGTGCCAGCAGCGCGGGACAGGTCGGCACTGAAGCTTTCTTT
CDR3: CASSAGQVGTEAFF

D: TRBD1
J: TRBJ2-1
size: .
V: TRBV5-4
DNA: TGTGCCAGCAGCCCATCACAGGGGAACGGGCGAAGCTCCTACAATGAGCAGTTCTTC
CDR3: CASSPSQGNGRSSYNEQFF

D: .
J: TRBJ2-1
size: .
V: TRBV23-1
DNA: TGCGCCAGCACTGCGGGTTACTCCTACAATGAGCAGTTCTTC
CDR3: CASTAGYSYNEQFF

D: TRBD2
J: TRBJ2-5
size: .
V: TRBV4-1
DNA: TGCGCCAGCAGCCGAGATGGGACTAGTTTGGAGACCCAGTACTTC
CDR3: CASSRDGTSLETQYF

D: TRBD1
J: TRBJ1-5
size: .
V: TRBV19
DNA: TGTGCCAGTATTTGGACAGGGGATAGCAATCAGCCCCAGCATTTT
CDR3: CASIWTGDSNQPQHF

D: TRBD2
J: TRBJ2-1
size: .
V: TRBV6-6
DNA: TGTGCCAGCAGTAGGACTAGCGGGGGCTCCTACAATGAGCAGTTCTTC
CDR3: CASSRTSGGSYNEQFF

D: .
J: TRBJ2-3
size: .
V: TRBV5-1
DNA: TGCGCCAGCAGCTGGGACCGCACAGATACGCAGTATTTT
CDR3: CASSWDRTDTQYF

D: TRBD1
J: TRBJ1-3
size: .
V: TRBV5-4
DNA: TGTGCCAGCAGCTTGGGGGACAGACTCTCTGGAAACACCATATATTTT
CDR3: CASSLGDRLSGNTIYF

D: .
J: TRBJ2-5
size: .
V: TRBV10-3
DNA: TGTGCCACGGACGGGGGCCGGGGTGAGACCCAGTACTTC
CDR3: CATDGGRGETQYF

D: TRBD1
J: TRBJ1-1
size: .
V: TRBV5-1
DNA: TGCGCCAGCAGCTTGGGGGCAGGGGGAACTGAAGCTTTCTTT
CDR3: CASSLGAGGTEAFF

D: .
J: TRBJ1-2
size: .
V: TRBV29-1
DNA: TGCAGCGTTGAAGGCCGGTTAACTAACTATGGCTACACCTTC
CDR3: CSVEGRLTNYGYTF

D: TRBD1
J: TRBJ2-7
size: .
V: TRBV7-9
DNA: TGTGCCAGCAGCCCCGGGACAGGGTCCTTCGAGCAGTACTTC
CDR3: CASSPGTGSFEQYF

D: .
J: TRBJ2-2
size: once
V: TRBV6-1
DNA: TGTGCCAGCTTTTGGGGGAACACCGGGGAGCTGTTTTTT
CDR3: CASFWGNTGELFF

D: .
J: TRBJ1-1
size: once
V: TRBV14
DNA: TGTGCCAGCAGCCAAATTTCCCCGTTGCCTGAAGCTTTCTTT
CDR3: CASSQISPLPEAFF

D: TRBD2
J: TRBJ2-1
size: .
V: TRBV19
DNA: TGTGCCAGTAGCGACCCGTTTAGAGCGGGAGGGGTTTACAATGAGCAGTTCTTC
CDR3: CASSDPFRAGGVYNEQFF

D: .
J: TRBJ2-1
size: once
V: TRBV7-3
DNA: TGTGCCAGCAGCCTCGTCGGGAGCGCCTACAATGAGCAGTTCTTC
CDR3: CASSLVGSAYNEQFF

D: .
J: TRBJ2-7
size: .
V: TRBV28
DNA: TGTGCCAGCAGCCCGGCCCCAACGGGCGAGCAGTACTTC
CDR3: CASSPAPTGEQYF

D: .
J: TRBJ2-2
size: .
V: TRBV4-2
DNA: TGTGCCAGCAGCCAAGTGATAGCGGTAGCCACCGGGGAGCTGTTTTTT
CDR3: CASSQVIAVATGELFF

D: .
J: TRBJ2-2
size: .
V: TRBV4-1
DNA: TGCGCCAGCAGCCAAGCTCTGGGACGGCTGTTTTTT
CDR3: CASSQALGRLFF

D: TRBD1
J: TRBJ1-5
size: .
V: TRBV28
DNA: TGTGCCAGCAGCCCGAACGACAGGGGGAGCAATCAGCCCCAGCATTTT
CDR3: CASSPNDRGSNQPQHF

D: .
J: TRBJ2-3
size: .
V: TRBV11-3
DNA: TGTGCCAGCAGCTGGGGGGGGCAGTCAGATACGCAGTATTTT
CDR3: CASSWGGQSDTQYF

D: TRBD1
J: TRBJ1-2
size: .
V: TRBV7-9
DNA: TGTGCCAGCAGCTCCGGGACAGTCAAGTTTGGCTACACCTTC
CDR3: CASSSGTVKFGYTF

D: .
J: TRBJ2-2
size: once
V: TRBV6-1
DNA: TGTGCCAGCATCGGCCAGGGACCCACCGGGGAGCTGTTTTTT
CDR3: CASIGQGPTGELFF

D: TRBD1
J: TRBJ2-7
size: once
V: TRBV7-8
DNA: TGTGCCAGCAGCTTAAGCAGGGGGATAACCTACGAGCAGTACTTC
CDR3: CASSLSRGITYEQYF

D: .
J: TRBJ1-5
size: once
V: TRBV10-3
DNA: TGTGCCATCAGTGAGTCCCCTAGACAGCGGGTAAGAGGCCAGCCCCAGCATTTT
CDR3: CAISESPRQRVRGQPQHF

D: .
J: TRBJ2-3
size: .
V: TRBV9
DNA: TGTGCCAGCAGCCCCACTGGTAGTGCAGATACGCAGTATTTT
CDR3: CASSPTGSADTQYF

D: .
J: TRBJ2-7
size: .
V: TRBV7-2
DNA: TGTGCCAGCAGCCCTAGAGGGGTAGGGGTTTTTTCCGAGCAGTACTTC
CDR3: CASSPRGVGVFSEQYF

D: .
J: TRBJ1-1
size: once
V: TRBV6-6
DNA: TGTGCCAGCAGTGCCAGGGGATCAGACACTGAAGCTTTCTTT
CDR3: CASSARGSDTEAFF

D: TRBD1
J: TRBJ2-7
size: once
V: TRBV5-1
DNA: TGCGCCAGCAGGGCCGGGACAGGGCTCTCCTACGAGCAGTACTTC
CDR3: CASRAGTGLSYEQYF

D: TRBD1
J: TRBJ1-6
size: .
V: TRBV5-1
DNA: TGCGCCAGCAGCCCATTCGGGGACAGGGTTAATTCACCCCTCCACTTT
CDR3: CASSPFGDRVNSPLHF

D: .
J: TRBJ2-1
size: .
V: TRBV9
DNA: TGTGCCAGCAGCGTGGACTCCCGGGTGTTCGAGCAGTTCTTC
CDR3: CASSVDSRVFEQFF

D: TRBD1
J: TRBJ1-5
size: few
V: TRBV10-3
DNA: TGTGCCATCAGTCGACAGGGCGCCAATCAGCCCCAGCATTTT
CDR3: CAISRQGANQPQHF

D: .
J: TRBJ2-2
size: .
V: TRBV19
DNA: TGTGCCAGTAGTATAGACCCCGCATTGGCCGGGGAGCTGTTTTTT
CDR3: CASSIDPALAGELFF

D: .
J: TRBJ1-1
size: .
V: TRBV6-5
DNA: TGTGCCAGCAGTTACCTCTTTGGGGGCACTGAAGCTTTCTTT
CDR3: CASSYLFGGTEAFF

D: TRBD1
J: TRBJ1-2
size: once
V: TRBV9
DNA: TGTGCCAGCAGCGCCGGATTCCCGGGACAGTACAGACGATATGGCTACACCTTC
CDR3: CASSAGFPGQYRRYGYTF